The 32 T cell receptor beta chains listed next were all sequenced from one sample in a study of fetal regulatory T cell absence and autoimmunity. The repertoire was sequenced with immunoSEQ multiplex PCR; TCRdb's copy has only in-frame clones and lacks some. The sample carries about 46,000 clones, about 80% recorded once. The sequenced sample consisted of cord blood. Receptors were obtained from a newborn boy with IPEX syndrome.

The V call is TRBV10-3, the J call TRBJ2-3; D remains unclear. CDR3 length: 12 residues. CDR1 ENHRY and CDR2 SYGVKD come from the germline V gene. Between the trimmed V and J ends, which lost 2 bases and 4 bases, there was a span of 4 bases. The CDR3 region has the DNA TGTGCCATCAGTGAGGGCCCAGATACGCAGTATTTT. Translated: CAISEGPDTQYF.

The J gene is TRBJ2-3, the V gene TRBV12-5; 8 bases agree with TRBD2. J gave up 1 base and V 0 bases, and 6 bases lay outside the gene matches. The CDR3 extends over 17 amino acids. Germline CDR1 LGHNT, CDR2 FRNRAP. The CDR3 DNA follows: TGTGCTAGTGGTTTGGTACTCGGGGGGGGCGGCACAGATACGCAGTATTTT. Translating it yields CASGLVLGGGGTDTQYF.

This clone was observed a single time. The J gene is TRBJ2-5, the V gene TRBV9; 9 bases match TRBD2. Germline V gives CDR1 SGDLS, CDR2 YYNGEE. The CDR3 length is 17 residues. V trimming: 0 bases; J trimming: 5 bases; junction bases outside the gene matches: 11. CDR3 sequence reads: CASSVGRLADPRETQYF. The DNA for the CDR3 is TGTGCCAGCAGCGTAGGTAGACTAGCGGACCCCAGGGAGACCCAGTACTTC.

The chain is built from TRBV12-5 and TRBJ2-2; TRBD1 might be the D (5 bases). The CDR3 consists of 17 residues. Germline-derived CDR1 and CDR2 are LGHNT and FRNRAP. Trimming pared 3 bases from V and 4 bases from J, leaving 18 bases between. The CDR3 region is CASGFFVAGRATGELFF. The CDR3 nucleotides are TGTGCTAGTGGTTTTTTCGTTGCAGGCAGGGCCACCGGGGAGCTGTTTTTT.

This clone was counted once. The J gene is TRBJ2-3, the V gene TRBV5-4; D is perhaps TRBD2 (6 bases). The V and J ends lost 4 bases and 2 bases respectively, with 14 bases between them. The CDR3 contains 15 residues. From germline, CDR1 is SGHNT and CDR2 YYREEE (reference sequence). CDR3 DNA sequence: TGTGCCAGCAGCCAGGACTACTCCTTCACAGATACGCAGTATTTT. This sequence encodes CASSQDYSFTDTQYF.

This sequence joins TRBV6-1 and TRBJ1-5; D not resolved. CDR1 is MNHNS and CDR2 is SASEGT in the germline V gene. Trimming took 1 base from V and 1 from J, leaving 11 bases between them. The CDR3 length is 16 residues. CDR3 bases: TGTGCCAGCAGTGAAGAGCGGTGGATAAGCAATCAGCCCCAGCATTTT. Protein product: CASSEERWISNQPQHF.

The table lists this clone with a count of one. This CDR3 reads CASSVGIGGQTGYNEQFF. CDR3 bases: TGTGCCAGCAGCGTAGGAATAGGGGGACAGACGGGTTACAATGAGCAGTTCTTC. V and J are TRBV9 and TRBJ2-1; 7 bases are shared with TRBD1. The junction had 13 bases not matched to a gene; V was cut back by 0 bases and J by 4 bases. Germline V CDR1 and CDR2: SGDLS, YYNGEE. The CDR3 runs 18 residues.

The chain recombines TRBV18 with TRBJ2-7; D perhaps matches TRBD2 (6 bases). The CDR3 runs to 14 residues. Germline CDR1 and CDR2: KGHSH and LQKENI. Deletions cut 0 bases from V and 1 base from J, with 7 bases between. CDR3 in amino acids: CASSPPRGSYEQYF. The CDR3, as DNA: TGTGCCAGCTCACCACCGCGGGGTTCCTACGAGCAGTACTTC.

CDR3 loop: CASSFGQETQYF. The CDR3 DNA is TGCGCCAGCAGCTTTGGTCAAGAGACCCAGTACTTC. This sequence joins TRBV5-1 and TRBJ2-5; D is unclear. The V end was cut by 2 bases, the J end by 2 bases, with 4 bases between. The CDR3 has 12 residues. Germline-derived CDR1 and CDR2 are SGHRS and YFSETQ.

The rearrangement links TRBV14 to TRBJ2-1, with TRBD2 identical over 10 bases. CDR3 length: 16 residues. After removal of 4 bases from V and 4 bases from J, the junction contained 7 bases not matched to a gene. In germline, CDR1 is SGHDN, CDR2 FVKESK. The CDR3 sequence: CASSLRAGGPYNEQFF. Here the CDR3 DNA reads TGTGCCAGCAGCCTTAGAGCGGGAGGGCCTTACAATGAGCAGTTCTTC.

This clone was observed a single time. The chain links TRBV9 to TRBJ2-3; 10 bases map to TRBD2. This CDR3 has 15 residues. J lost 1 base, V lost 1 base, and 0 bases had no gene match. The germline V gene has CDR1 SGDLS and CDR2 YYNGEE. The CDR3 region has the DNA TGTGCCAGCAGCGTACTAGCGGGGGGCACAGATACGCAGTATTTT. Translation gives CASSVLAGGTDTQYF.

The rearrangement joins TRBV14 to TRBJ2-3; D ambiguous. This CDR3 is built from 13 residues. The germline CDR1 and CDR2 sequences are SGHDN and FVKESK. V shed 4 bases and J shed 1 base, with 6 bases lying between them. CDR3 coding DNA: TGTGCCAGCAGCCTCATGGGCACAGATACGCAGTATTTT. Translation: CASSLMGTDTQYF.

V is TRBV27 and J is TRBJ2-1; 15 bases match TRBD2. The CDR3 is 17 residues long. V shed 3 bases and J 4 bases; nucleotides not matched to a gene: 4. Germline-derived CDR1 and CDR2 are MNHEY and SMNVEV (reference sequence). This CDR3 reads CASSFWTSGRVYNEQFF. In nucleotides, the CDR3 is TGTGCCAGCAGTTTCTGGACTAGCGGGAGGGTGTACAATGAGCAGTTCTTC.

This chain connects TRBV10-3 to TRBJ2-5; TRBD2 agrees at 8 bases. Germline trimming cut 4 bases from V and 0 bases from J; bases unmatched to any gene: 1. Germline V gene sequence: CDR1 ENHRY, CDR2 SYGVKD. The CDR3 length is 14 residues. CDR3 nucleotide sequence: TGTGCCATCAGTGTAGCGGGGTACCAAGAGACCCAGTACTTC. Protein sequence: CAISVAGYQETQYF.

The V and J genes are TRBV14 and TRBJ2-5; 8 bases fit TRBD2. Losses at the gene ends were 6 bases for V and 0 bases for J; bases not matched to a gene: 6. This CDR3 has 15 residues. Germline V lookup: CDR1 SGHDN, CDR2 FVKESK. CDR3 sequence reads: CASRQREPNQETQYF. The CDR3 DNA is TGTGCCAGCAGGCAGCGGGAGCCAAACCAAGAGACCCAGTACTTC. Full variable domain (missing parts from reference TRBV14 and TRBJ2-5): EAGVTQFPSHSVIEKGQTVTLRCDPISGHDNLYWYRRVMGKEIKFLLHFVKESKQDESGMPNNRFLAERTGGTYSTLKVQPAELEDSGVYFCASRQREPNQETQYFGPGTRLLVL.

This CDR3 is CASSPIDSNQPQHF. CDR3 nucleotide sequence: TGTGCCAGCAGCCCGATCGATAGCAATCAGCCCCAGCATTTT. V is TRBV6-1 and J is TRBJ1-5; D is unresolved. Germline-derived CDR1 and CDR2 are MNHNS and SASEGT. With 6 bases removed from V and 0 bases from J, the gap between germline ends came to 9 bases. The CDR3 is made up of 14 amino acids.

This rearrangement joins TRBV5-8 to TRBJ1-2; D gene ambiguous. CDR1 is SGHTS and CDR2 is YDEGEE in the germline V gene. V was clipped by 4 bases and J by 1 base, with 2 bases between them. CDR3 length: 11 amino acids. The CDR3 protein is CASSHNYGYTF. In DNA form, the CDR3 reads TGTGCCAGCAGCCATAACTATGGCTACACCTTC. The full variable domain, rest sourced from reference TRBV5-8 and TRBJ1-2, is EAGVTQSPTHLIKTRGQQATLRCSPISGHTSVYWYQQALGLGLQFLLWYDEGEERNRGNFPPRFSGRQFPNYSSELNVNALELEDSALYLCASSHNYGYTFGSGTRLTVV.

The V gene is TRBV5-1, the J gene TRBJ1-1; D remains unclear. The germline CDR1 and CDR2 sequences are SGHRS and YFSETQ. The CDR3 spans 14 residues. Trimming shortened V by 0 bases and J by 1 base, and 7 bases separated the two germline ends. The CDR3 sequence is CASSLGNGNTEAFF. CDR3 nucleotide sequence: TGCGCCAGCAGCTTGGGCAACGGGAACACTGAAGCTTTCTTT.

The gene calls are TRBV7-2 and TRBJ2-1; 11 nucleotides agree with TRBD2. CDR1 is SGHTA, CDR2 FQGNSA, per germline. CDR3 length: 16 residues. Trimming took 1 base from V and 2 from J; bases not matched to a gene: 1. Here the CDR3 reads CASSLVSGRAYNEQFF. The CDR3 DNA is TGTGCCAGCAGCTTAGTTAGCGGGAGGGCCTACAATGAGCAGTTCTTC.

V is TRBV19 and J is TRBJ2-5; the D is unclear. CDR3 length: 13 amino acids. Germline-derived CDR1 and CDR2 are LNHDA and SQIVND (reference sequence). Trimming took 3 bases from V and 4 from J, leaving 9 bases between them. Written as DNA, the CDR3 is TGTGCCAGTAGTATCGGCCCGCGAGAGACCCAGTACTTC. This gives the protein CASSIGPRETQYF.

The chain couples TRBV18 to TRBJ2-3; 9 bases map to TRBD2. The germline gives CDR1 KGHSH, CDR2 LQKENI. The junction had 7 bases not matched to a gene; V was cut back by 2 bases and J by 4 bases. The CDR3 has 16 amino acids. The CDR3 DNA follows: TGTGCCAGCTCACCAATTGGCGGGAGGGCGGCAGATACGCAGTATTTT. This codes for CASSPIGGRAADTQYF.

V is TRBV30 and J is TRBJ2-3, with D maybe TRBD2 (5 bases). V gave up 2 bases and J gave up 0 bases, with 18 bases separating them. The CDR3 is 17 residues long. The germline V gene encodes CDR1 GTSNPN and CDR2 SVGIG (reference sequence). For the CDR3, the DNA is TGTGCCTGGAGTCCAGCGGTCCAAGCTTCTAGCACAGATACGCAGTATTTT. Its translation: CAWSPAVQASSTDTQYF.

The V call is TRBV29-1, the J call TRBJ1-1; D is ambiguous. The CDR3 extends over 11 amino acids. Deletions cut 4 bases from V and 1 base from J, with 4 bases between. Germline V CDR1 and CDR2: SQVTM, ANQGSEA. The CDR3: CSVGQNTEAFF. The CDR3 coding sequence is TGCAGCGTTGGACAGAACACTGAAGCTTTCTTT.

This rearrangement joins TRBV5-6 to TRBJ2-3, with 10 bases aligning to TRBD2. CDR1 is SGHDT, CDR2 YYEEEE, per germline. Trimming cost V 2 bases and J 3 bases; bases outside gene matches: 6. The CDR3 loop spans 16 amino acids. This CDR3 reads CASSFGAGGSTDTQYF. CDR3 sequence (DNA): TGTGCCAGCAGCTTCGGAGCGGGGGGGAGTACAGATACGCAGTATTTT. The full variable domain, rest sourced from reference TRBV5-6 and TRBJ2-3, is DAGVTQSPTHLIKTRGQQVTLRCSPKSGHDTVSWYQQALGQGPQFIFQYYEEEERQRGNFPDRFSGHQFPNYSSELNVNALLLGDSALYLCASSFGAGGSTDTQYFGPGTRLTVL.

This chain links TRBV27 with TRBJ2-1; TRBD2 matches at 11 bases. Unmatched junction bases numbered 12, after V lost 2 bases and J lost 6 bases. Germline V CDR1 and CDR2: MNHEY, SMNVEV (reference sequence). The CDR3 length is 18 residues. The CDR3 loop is CASSLTGLAVWGFNEQFF. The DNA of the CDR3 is TGTGCCAGCAGTTTAACGGGACTAGCGGTTTGGGGTTTCAATGAGCAGTTCTTC.

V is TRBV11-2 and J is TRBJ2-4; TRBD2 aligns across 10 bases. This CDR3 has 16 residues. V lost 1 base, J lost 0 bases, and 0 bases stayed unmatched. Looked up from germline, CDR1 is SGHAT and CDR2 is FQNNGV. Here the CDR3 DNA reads TGTGCCAGCAGCTTAGGGACTAGCGGAGCCAAAAACATTCAGTACTTC. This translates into CASSLGTSGAKNIQYF.

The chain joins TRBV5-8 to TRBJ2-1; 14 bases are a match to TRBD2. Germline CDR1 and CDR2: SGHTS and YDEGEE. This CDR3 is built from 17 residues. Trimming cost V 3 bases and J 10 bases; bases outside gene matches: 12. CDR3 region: CASSWTSGRTNFGEQFF. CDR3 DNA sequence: TGTGCCAGCAGCTGGACTAGCGGGAGGACGAACTTCGGCGAGCAGTTCTTC.

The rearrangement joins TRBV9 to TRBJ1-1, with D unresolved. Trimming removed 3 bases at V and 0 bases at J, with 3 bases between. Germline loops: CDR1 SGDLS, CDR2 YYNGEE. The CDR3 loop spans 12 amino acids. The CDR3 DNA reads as TGTGCCAGCAGCGCAATGAACACTGAAGCTTTCTTT. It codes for CASSAMNTEAFF.

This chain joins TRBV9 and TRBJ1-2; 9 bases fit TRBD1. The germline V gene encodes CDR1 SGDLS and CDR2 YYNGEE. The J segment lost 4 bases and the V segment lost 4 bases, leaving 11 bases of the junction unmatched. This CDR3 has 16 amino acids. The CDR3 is CASSLSVGTGFYGYTF. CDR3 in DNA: TGTGCCAGCAGCCTCTCCGTAGGGACAGGGTTCTATGGCTACACCTTC.

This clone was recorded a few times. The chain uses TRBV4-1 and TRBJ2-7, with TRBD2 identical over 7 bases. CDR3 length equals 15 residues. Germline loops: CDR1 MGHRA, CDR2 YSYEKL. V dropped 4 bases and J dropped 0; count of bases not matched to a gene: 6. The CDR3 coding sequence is TGCGCCAGCAGCCTTCTAGCGGTGAGCTCCTACGAGCAGTACTTC. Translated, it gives CASSLLAVSSYEQYF.

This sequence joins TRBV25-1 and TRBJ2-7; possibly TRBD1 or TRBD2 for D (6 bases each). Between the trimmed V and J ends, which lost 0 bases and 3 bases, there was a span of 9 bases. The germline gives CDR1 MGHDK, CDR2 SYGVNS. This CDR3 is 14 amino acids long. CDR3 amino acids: CASSEYGGRYEQYF. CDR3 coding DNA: TGTGCCAGCAGTGAATATGGGGGGCGCTACGAGCAGTACTTC.

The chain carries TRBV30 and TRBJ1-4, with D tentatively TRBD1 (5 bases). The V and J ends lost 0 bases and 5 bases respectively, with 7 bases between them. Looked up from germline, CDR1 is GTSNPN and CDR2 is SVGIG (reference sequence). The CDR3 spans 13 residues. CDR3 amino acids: CAWSVTENEKLFF. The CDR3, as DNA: TGTGCCTGGAGTGTGACAGAGAATGAAAAACTGTTTTTT.